Below are 6 T cell receptor beta chains sequenced from a single sample in a study of T cell repertoires in cytomegalovirus infection. TCRdb re-called the reads through MiXCR, storing one row per CDR3 protein. The repertoire holds roughly 920,000 distinct CDR3 sequences, with about a third as singletons. Their antigens are not known. Material: cultured CD8+ T cells from PBMCs, obtained from culture after CMV antigen stimulation. These receptors originate from a human donor in good health (CMV status not recorded). Some clones in this sample may be carry-over from other donors' samples.

In this sample, this clonotype turned up many times. V is TRBV7-6 and J is TRBJ2-2; 10 bases line up with TRBD2. Germline assignment: CDR1 SGHVS and CDR2 FNYEAQ. The junction had 1 base not matched to a gene; V was cut back by 4 bases and J by 5 bases. The CDR3 loop spans 14 amino acids. CDR3 residues: CASSSAGGTGELFF. CDR3 coding DNA: TGTGCCAGCAGCTCAGCGGGGGGGACCGGGGAGCTGTTTTTT. Based on the CDR3 plus reference TRBV7-6 and TRBJ2-2, the full variable domain is GAGVSQSPRYKVTKRGQDVALRCDPISGHVSLYWYRQALGQGPEFLTYFNYEAQQDKSGLPNDRFSAERPEGSISTLTIQRTEQRDSAMYRCASSSAGGTGELFFGEGSRLTVL.

The chain uses TRBV4-1 and TRBJ1-5, with D maybe TRBD1 (5 bases). The ends were cut back, 0 bases at V and 11 bases at J, with 14 bases in the middle. In germline, CDR1 is MGHRA, CDR2 YSYEKL. This CDR3 region has 14 residues. The CDR3 reads CASSQDPRAEAQHF. CDR3 DNA: TGCGCCAGCAGCCAAGATCCCAGGGCCGAGGCCCAGCATTTT.

This clonotype was seen only a few times. V is TRBV10-1 and J is TRBJ1-1; D not certain. This CDR3 is built from 13 residues. The V end lost 2 bases, the J end lost 3 bases, and 7 bases lay between the germline ends. Germline V gene sequence: CDR1 WNHNN, CDR2 SYGVQD (reference sequence). In DNA, the CDR3 is TGCGCCAGCAGTGAGGGGTTGTACACTGAAGCTTTCTTT. It is translated as CASSEGLYTEAFF.

Only a few counts were recorded for this clonotype. The chain is built from TRBV27 and TRBJ2-3; D may match TRBD1 or TRBD2 (5 bases each). Germline V CDR1 and CDR2: MNHEY, SMNVEV (reference sequence). With 8 bases removed from V and 10 bases from J, the gap between germline ends came to 13 bases. The CDR3 length is 11 residues. The CDR3 DNA reads TGTGCCAGCTCCGAAAGGGGAGCGCAGTATTTT. Its protein product is CASSERGAQYF.

The genes are TRBV27 and TRBJ2-3; 9 nucleotides match TRBD1. The CDR3 has 16 residues. Germline assignment: CDR1 MNHEY and CDR2 SMNVEV (reference sequence). J gave up 4 bases and V 4 bases, and 9 bases lay outside the gene matches. CDR3 in amino acids: CASSSGDRVYADTQYF. DNA for the CDR3: TGTGCCAGCAGTTCCGGGGACAGGGTTTACGCAGATACGCAGTATTTT.

This clonotype has just a few counts. V and J are TRBV7-2 and TRBJ1-4; 7 nucleotides align to TRBD1. Germline assignment: CDR1 SGHTA and CDR2 FQGNSA. Trimming at V came to 0 bases and at J to 0 bases, leaving 7 bases not matched to a gene. The CDR3 sequence is 18 residues long. The CDR3 protein is CASSLAVRGHATNEKLFF. CDR3 in DNA: TGTGCCAGCAGCTTAGCGGTTAGGGGGCATGCAACTAATGAAAAACTGTTTTTT.